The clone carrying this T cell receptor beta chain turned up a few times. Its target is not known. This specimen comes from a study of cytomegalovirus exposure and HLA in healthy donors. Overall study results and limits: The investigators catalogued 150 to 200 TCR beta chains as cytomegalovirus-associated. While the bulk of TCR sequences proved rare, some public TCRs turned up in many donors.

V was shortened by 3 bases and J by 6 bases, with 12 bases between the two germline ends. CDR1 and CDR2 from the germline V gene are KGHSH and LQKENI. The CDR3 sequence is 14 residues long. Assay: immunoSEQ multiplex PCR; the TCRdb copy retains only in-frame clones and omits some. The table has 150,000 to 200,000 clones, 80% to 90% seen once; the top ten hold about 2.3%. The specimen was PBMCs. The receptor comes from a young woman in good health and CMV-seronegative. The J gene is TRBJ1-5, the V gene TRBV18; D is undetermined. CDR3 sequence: CASSPGAGFQPQHF. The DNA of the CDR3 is TGTGCCAGCTCACCGGGTGCAGGTTTTCAGCCCCAGCATTTT.